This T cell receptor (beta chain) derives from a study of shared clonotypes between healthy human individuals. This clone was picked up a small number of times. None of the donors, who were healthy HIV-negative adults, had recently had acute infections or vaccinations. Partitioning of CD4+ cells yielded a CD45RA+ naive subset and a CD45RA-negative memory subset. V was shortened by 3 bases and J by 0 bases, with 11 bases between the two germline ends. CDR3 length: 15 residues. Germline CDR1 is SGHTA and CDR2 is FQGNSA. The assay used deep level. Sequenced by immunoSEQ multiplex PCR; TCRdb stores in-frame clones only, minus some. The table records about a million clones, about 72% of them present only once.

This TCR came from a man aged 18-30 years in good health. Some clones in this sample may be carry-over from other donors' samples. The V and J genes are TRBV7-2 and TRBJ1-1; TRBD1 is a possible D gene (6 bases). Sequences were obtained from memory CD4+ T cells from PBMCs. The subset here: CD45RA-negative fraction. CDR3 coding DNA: TGTGCCAGCAGCTTCGGGGGACAATTGAACACTGAAGCTTTCTTT. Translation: CASSFGGQLNTEAFF.